These 10 T cell receptor beta chains were sequenced from one sample in a study of cytomegalovirus exposure and HLA in healthy donors. With 60 Vbeta and 13 Jbeta primers, the PCR was carried out. This table comes from immunoSEQ multiplex PCR, and its TCRdb copy is limited to in-frame clones, with some not included. The table shows 95,000 to 110,000 clones, with over 75% occurring only once. The specimen sequenced was PBMCs. Every receptor here comes from a man aged 30 to 45 in good health and CMV-seronegative.

The rearrangement uses TRBV6-5 and TRBJ2-7; 7 bases line up with TRBD2. The trim removed 3 bases at V and 0 bases at J, leaving 5 bases unmatched. Looked up from germline, CDR1 is MNHEY and CDR2 is SVGAGI. This CDR3 region has 15 residues. CDR3 coding DNA: TGTGCCAGCAGTTATGCTAGCGGTGGCTCCTACGAGCAGTACTTC. It translates to CASSYASGGSYEQYF.

The chain joins TRBV11-2 to TRBJ1-5; possibly TRBD1 for D (5 bases). The CDR3 runs to 14 residues. The V end lost 6 bases, the J end lost 4 bases, and 13 bases lay between the germline ends. Per germline, CDR1 SGHAT and CDR2 FQNNGV. The CDR3 loop is CASSFGHQNQPQHF. CDR3 DNA: TGTGCCAGCAGTTTTGGACACCAAAATCAGCCCCAGCATTTT.

There are a few counts of this clone. This chain uses TRBV14 with TRBJ2-1; weak D call: TRBD1 (6 bases). This CDR3 region has 15 residues. V was trimmed by 5 bases and J by 8 bases, leaving 19 bases between them. Germline V gives CDR1 SGHDN, CDR2 FVKESK. The CDR3 coding sequence is TGTGCCAGCAGCAACACAACCGGACAGAAGGATGAGCAGTTCTTC. Translating it yields CASSNTTGQKDEQFF.

The chain couples TRBV28 to TRBJ2-2, with 8 bases identical to TRBD2. The germline CDR1 and CDR2 sequences are MDHEN and SYDVKM. With 10 bases clipped from V and 8 bases from J, the junction kept 9 bases outside the gene matches. This CDR3 spans 13 amino acids. The CDR3 nucleotides are TGTGCCACCACGGGACTAGTTCTTGGGGAGCTGTTTTTT. As protein: CATTGLVLGELFF. Drawing the rest from reference TRBV28 and TRBJ2-2, the complete variable domain is DVKVTQSSRYLVKRTGEKVFLECVQDMDHENMFWYRQDPGLGLRLIYFSYDVKMKEKGDIPEGYSVSREKKERFSLILESASTNQTSMYLCATTGLVLGELFFGEGSRLTVL.

This chain connects TRBV7-2 to TRBJ1-5; 8 nucleotides agree with TRBD1. The trim removed 4 bases at V and 6 bases at J, leaving 5 bases unmatched. The germline V gene encodes CDR1 SGHTA and CDR2 FQGNSA. The CDR3 is made up of 14 amino acids. The CDR3 DNA reads as TGTGCCAGCAGCTCAGGACAGGGTGGTCAGCCCCAGCATTTT. It encodes CASSSGQGGQPQHF.

The rearrangement links TRBV28 to TRBJ2-7; 14 nucleotides match TRBD2. Germline CDR1 and CDR2: MDHEN and SYDVKM. This CDR3 region has 15 residues. V shed 5 bases, J shed 9 bases, and the junction held 9 bases outside the gene matches. As DNA, the CDR3 is TGTGCCAGCAGTAGGGGACTAGCGGGGGACCTTGGGCAGTACTTC. Translated, it gives CASSRGLAGDLGQYF.

V is TRBV5-8 and J is TRBJ2-2; perhaps TRBD2 as D (6 bases). Trimming removed 4 bases at V and 2 bases at J, with 18 bases between. Germline V CDR1 and CDR2: SGHTS, YDEGEE. The CDR3 loop spans 17 amino acids. CDR3 bases: TGTGCCAGCAGCGTTATCCCGGGACTTGGTAACACCGGGGAGCTGTTTTTT. Its protein product is CASSVIPGLGNTGELFF.

The V and J genes are TRBV27 and TRBJ2-1; D perhaps matches TRBD1 (6 bases). Between the trimmed V and J ends, which lost 8 bases and 7 bases, there was a span of 15 bases. This CDR3 is 13 amino acids long. Germline CDR1 and CDR2: MNHEY and SMNVEV (reference sequence). The DNA of the CDR3 is TGTGCCAGCGGGATGACAGGCTGGAATGAGCAGTTCTTC. As protein: CASGMTGWNEQFF.

The CDR3 nucleotides are TGTGCCACCAGCATCGGGGGGGCCGGTGGGGAGCAGTACTTC. Translation: CATSIGGAGGEQYF. The J gene is TRBJ2-7, the V gene TRBV15, with 8 bases lining up with TRBD2. Germline V gene lookup returns CDR1 LNHNV and CDR2 YYDKDF (reference sequence). V gave up 4 bases and J gave up 7 bases; unmatched junction bases: 9. The CDR3 sequence is 14 residues long.

The chain has TRBV7-8 and TRBJ1-1; 8 bases are shared with TRBD1. The CDR3 length is 12 residues. After removal of 6 bases from V and 11 bases from J, the junction contained 8 bases not matched to a gene. Germline V gene sequence: CDR1 SGHVS, CDR2 FQNEAQ. The CDR3 spells CASSPGQGRAFF. CDR3 nucleotide sequence: TGTGCCAGCAGTCCAGGACAGGGTCGGGCTTTCTTT.